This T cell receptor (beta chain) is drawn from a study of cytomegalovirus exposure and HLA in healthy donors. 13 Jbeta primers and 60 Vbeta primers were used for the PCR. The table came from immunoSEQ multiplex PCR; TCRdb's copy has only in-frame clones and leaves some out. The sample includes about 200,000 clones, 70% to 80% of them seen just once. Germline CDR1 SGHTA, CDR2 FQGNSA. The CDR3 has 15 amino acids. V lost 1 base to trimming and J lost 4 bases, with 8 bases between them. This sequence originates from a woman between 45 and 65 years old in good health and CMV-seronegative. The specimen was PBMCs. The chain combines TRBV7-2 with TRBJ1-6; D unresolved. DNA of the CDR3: TGTGCCAGCAGCTTAGGGCAGAATTATAATTCACCCCTCCACTTT. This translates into CASSLGQNYNSPLHF.